A selection of T cell receptor beta chains follows, all from one sample in a study of cytomegalovirus exposure and HLA in healthy donors. Produced via immunoSEQ multiplex PCR; TCRdb's table is partial and in-frame only. The sample holds more than 90,000 clones; around 86% are singletons and the top ten take about 3.9%. The sample comprised PBMCs. All receptors derive from a woman in her 70s in good health and CMV-seropositive. The CDR3 runs from the conserved cysteine through the conserved F or W. Fields, in order: D gene, V gene, J gene, clone size, CDR3 protein, CDR3 DNA. A D gene is named only where the DNA matches it firmly. For some rows the clone size is stated as once, few or many, or as a class when expanded; others skip it.

D: TRBD1
V: TRBV29-1
J: TRBJ2-7
size: -
CDR3: CSVRSGTGISYEQYF
DNA: TGCAGCGTTCGCTCCGGGACAGGGATATCCTACGAGCAGTACTTC

D: -
V: TRBV29-1
J: TRBJ2-7
size: -
CDR3: CSVEVLSSFSSYEQYF
DNA: TGCAGCGTTGAAGTCCTATCTAGCTTTAGCTCCTACGAGCAGTACTTC

D: -
V: TRBV7-2
J: TRBJ1-4
size: -
CDR3: CASRKMGGTNEKLFF
DNA: TGTGCCAGCCGGAAGATGGGGGGAACTAATGAAAAACTGTTTTTT

D: -
V: TRBV11-3
J: TRBJ2-5
size: -
CDR3: CASSLGGRQETQYF
DNA: TGTGCCAGCAGCTTAGGCGGCAGACAAGAGACCCAGTACTTC

D: TRBD1
V: TRBV19
J: TRBJ2-5
size: once
CDR3: CASSSSGGDGTQYF
DNA: TGTGCCAGTAGTTCTTCAGGGGGCGATGGGACCCAGTACTTC

D: TRBD1
V: TRBV10-3
J: TRBJ1-5
size: -
CDR3: CAISGAGGGQPQHF
DNA: TGTGCCATCAGTGGGGCAGGGGGTGGCCAGCCCCAGCATTTT

D: -
V: TRBV6-1
J: TRBJ1-4
size: -
CDR3: CASNGGGGMEKLFF
DNA: TGTGCCAGCAACGGTGGGGGAGGGATGGAAAAACTGTTTTTT

D: -
V: TRBV11-1
J: TRBJ2-7
size: -
CDR3: CASSSGRARAYEQYF
DNA: TGTGCCAGCAGCTCGGGGAGAGCGAGAGCATACGAGCAGTACTTC

D: -
V: TRBV28
J: TRBJ2-5
size: -
CDR3: CASSAPGDWEETQYF
DNA: TGTGCCAGCAGTGCTCCGGGAGATTGGGAAGAGACCCAGTACTTC

D: -
V: TRBV4-3
J: TRBJ1-5
size: few
CDR3: CASSQDLNSNYQPQHF
DNA: TGCGCCAGCAGCCAAGATCTAAACAGCAACTATCAGCCCCAGCATTTT

D: -
V: TRBV5-1
J: TRBJ1-1
size: -
CDR3: CASSLASNTEAFF
DNA: TGCGCCAGCAGCTTGGCCTCGAACACTGAAGCTTTCTTT

D: TRBD1
V: TRBV10-3
J: TRBJ2-7
size: -
CDR3: CAIRRDRQTYEQYF
DNA: TGTGCCATCAGACGGGACAGGCAAACCTACGAGCAGTACTTC

D: -
V: TRBV9
J: TRBJ2-1
size: -
CDR3: CASSALEEVQIYNEQFF
DNA: TGTGCCAGCAGCGCCCTTGAGGAGGTCCAAATCTACAATGAGCAGTTCTTC

D: TRBD2
V: TRBV5-1
J: TRBJ2-1
size: -
CDR3: CASSLGPGLDYNEQFF
DNA: TGCGCCAGCAGCTTGGGACCGGGACTAGACTACAATGAGCAGTTCTTC

D: -
V: TRBV18
J: TRBJ1-6
size: -
CDR3: CASSPTAYNSPLHF
DNA: TGTGCCAGCTCACCGACAGCCTATAATTCACCCCTCCACTTT

D: -
V: TRBV7-8
J: TRBJ1-5
size: few
CDR3: CASSAMHNQPQHF
DNA: TGTGCCAGCAGCGCTATGCATAATCAGCCCCAGCATTTT

D: TRBD2
V: TRBV5-1
J: TRBJ2-1
size: -
CDR3: CASRLAESSYNEQFF
DNA: TGCGCCAGCAGGCTAGCGGAGAGCTCCTACAATGAGCAGTTCTTC

D: TRBD2
V: TRBV19
J: TRBJ2-7
size: -
CDR3: CASSIVGLAGGNAYEQYF
DNA: TGTGCCAGTAGTATAGTGGGACTAGCGGGAGGAAACGCCTACGAGCAGTACTTC